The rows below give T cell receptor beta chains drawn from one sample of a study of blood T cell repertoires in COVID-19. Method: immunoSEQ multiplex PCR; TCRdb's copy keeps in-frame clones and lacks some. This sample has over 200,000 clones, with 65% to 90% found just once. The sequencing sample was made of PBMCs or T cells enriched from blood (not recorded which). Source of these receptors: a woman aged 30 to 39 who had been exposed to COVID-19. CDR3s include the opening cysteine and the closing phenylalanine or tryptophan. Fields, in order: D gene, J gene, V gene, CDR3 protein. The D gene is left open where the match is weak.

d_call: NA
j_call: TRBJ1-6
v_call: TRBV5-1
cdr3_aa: CASSLGRGAYNSPLHF

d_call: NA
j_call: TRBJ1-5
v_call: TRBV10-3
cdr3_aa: CAISESQGQPQHF

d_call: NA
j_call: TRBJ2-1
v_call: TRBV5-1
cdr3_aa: CASSPQVTSSNEQFF

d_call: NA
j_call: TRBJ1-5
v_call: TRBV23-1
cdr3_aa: CASSSYNRARSNQPQHF

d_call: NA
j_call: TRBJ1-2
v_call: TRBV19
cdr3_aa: CASSMRLVDYTF

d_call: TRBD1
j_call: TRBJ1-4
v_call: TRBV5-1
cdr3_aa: CASSQMTGSNNKLFF

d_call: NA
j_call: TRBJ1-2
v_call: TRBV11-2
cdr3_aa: CASSLDAGVNRGYTF

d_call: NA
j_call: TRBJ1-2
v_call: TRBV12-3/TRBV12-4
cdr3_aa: CASTSGSGYTF

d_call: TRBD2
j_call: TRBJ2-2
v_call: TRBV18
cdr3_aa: CASSPSGENTGELFF

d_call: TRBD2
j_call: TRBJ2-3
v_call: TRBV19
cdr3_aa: CASSPAGTSTDTQYF

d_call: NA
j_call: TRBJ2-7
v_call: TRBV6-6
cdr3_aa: CASSREDRWGLF

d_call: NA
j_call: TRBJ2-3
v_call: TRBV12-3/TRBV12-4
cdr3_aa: CASRGTAAGTQYF

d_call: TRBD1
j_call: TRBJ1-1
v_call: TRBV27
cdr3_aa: CASSPGGTHGREAFF

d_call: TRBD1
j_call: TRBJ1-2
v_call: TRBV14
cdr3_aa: CARTGGAGHGYTF

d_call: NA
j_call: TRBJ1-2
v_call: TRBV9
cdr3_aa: CASSVVAGYGYTF

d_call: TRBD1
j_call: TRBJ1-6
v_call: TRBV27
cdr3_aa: CASSLPRQGVRNSPLHF

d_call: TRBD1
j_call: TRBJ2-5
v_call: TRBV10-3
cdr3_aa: CAISGTGNQETQYF

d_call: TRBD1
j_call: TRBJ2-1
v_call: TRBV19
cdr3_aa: CASNPPGQGVNEQFF

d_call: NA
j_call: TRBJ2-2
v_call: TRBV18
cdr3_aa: CASSPSPAANTGELFF

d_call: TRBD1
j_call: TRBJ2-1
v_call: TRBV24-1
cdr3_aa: CATSDPRQGRRQFF

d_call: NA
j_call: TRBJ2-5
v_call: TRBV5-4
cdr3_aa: CASSLDSETQYF

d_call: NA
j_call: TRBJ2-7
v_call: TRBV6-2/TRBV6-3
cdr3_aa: CASSYSDSLGGAPYEQYF

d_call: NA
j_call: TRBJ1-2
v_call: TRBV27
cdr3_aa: CAVGWPNYGYTF

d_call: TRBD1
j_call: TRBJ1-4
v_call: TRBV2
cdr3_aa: CASEEGTGVGKLFF

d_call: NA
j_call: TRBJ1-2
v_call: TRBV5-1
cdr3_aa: CASSSLDGGKNYGYTF

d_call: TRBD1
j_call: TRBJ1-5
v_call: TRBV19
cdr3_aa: CASSIGTGSNQPQHF

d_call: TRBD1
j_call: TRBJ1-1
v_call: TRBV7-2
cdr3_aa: CASSPGQMNTEAFF

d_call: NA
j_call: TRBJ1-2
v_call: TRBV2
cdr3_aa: CASSLTDYYGYTF

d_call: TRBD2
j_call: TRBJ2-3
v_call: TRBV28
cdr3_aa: CASSFPRRGGTSGETVTDTQYF

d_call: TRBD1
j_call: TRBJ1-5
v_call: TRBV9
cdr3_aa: CASSRTGTNQPQHF

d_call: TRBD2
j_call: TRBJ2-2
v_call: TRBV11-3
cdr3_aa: CASSNAGGPNTGELFF

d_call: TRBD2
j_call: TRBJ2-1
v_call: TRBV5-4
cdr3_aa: CASSLARGGGRDEQFF

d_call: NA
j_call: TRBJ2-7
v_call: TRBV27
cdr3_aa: CASSLLAGEQYF

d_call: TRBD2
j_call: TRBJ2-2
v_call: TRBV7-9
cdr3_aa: CASSSFAGGTGELFF

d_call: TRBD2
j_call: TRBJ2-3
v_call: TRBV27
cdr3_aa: CASSELAGGSDTQYF

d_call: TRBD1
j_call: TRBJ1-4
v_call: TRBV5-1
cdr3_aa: CASSPLHRGGEKLFF

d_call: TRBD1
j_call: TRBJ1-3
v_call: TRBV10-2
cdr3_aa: CASRTGGPSSGNTIYF

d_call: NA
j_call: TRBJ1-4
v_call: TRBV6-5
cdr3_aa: CASSHQGSEKLFF

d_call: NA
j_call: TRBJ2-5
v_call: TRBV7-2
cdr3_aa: CASSWTFRQETQYF

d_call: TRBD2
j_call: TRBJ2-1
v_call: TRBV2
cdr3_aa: CASNLSGGGNEQFF

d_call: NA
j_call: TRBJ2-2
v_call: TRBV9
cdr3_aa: CASSANGDTGELFF

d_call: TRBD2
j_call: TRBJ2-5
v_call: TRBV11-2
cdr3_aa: CASSQRLAQETQYF

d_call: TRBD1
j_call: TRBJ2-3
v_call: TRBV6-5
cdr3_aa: CASSLQGIPSTDTQYF

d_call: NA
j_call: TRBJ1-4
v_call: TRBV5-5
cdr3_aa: CASSGSRGEKLFF

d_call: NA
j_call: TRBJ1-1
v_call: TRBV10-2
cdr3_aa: CASSGWAQAFF

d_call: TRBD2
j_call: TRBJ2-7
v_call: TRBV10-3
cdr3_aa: CAISDPGLAGATLSYEQYF

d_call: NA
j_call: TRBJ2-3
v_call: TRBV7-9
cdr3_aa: CASILLDTQYF

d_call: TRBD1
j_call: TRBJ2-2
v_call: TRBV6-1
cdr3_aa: CASSGPRGPKGGELFF

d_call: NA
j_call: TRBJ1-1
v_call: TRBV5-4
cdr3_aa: CASSPEGGSTEAFF

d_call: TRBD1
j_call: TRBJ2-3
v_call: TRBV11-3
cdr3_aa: CASSSFSRGRGTDTQYF

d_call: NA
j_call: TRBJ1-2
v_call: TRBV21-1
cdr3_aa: CASSGTGGNNYGYTF

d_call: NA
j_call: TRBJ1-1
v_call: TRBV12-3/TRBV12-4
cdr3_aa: CASTLRNTEAFF

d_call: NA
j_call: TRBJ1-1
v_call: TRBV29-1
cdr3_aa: CSVARNTEAFF

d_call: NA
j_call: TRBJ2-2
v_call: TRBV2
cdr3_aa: CASIGGVNTGELFF

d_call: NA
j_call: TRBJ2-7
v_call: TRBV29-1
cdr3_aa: CSVVRGGEQYF

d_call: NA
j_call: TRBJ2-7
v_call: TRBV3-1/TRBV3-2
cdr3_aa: CASSQSDNEQYF